Following are 24 T cell receptor beta chains from one sample sequenced in a study of Graves' ophthalmopathy and Graves' hyperthyroidism. For repertoire sequencing, the TCR beta CDR3 regions were amplified from RNA transcripts. An initial RT-PCR round employing HTBI primers preceded a second-round multiplex PCR. TCRdb re-derived calls from the multiplex PCR reads in MiXCR, one entry per CDR3 protein. The table shows around 470,000 distinct CDR3 sequences, with about an eighth occurring only once. The sample taken for sequencing was blood. These receptor sequences come from a woman aged 25 to 39 with Graves' ophthalmopathy.

This clonotype was observed many times. The CDR3 DNA reads as TGTGCCAGCAGTGTTACAGGGTACGGCGAGCAGTACTTC. Amino acid sequence: CASSVTGYGEQYF. V and J are TRBV28 and TRBJ2-7; maybe TRBD1 (6 bases). Trimming stripped 5 bases from V and 6 bases from J, with 14 bases between. The CDR3 loop spans 13 amino acids. Germline assignment: CDR1 MDHEN and CDR2 SYDVKM.

The J gene is TRBJ2-5, the V gene TRBV12-3 or TRBV12-4, with a tentative D call TRBD2 (5 bases). The CDR3 runs to 13 residues. V was clipped by 8 bases and J by 7 bases, with 17 bases between them. In DNA form, the CDR3 reads TGTGCCAGCTGTGGACTCGACCTGGGGACCCAGTACTTC. It is translated as CASCGLDLGTQYF.

This clonotype was counted ten times or more. The CDR3 protein is CSAPDRGPNYGYTF. CDR3 bases: TGCAGTGCTCCGGACAGGGGACCTAACTATGGCTACACCTTC. The J gene is TRBJ1-2, the V gene TRBV20-1, with 9 bases fitting TRBD1. Germline CDR1 and CDR2: DFQATT and SNEGSKA (reference sequence). The CDR3 is 14 amino acids. Trimming at V came to 5 bases and at J to 0 bases, leaving 4 bases not matched to a gene.

This clonotype has a count of ten or more. The rearrangement joins TRBV19 to TRBJ1-1; TRBD1 agrees at 7 bases. From germline, CDR1 is LNHDA and CDR2 SQIVND (reference sequence). The CDR3 consists of 14 residues. Unmatched junction bases numbered 4, after V lost 4 bases and J lost 2 bases. CDR3: CASSTGDRNTEAFF. CDR3 nucleotides: TGTGCCAGTAGTACCGGGGACAGAAACACTGAAGCTTTCTTT.

The chain uses TRBV5-6 and TRBJ1-1, with a possible D match to TRBD1 (6 bases). Trimming took 3 bases from V and 1 from J, leaving 19 bases between them. CDR3 size: 17 residues. The germline CDR1 and CDR2 sequences are SGHDT and YYEEEE. CDR3 sequence reads: CASSWGLWAGENTEAFF. The CDR3 nucleotides are TGTGCCAGCAGCTGGGGGCTTTGGGCAGGCGAGAACACTGAAGCTTTCTTT.

About this clonotype: A read error is possible here, since a much larger clone lies one base away. The genes are TRBV4-1 and TRBJ1-6; D not certain. Germline V gives CDR1 MGHRA, CDR2 YSYEKL. This CDR3 has 15 residues. V was cut by 1 base and J by 0 bases, with 4 bases left in between. CDR3 DNA sequence: TGCGCCAGCAGCCAAGGCTTCTCCTATAATTCACCCCTCCACTTT. This sequence encodes CASSQGFSYNSPLHF.

This clonotype occurred many times. The chain carries TRBV2 and TRBJ2-4; D remains unclear. Deletions cut 6 bases from V and 0 bases from J, with 9 bases between. From germline, CDR1 is SNHLY and CDR2 FYNNEI. CDR3 size: 14 residues. CDR3 DNA: TGTGCCAGCAGCGCCAATATAGCCAAAAACATTCAGTACTTC. Protein: CASSANIAKNIQYF.

This clonotype showed up many times. The V and J genes are TRBV6-2 or TRBV6-3 and TRBJ2-6; TRBD2 might be the D (6 bases). With 2 bases removed from V and 1 base from J, the gap between germline ends came to 6 bases. Germline CDR1 MNHEY, CDR2 SVGEGT. The CDR3 is made up of 15 amino acids. CDR3 protein: CASSYGGSGANVLTF. For the CDR3, the DNA is TGTGCCAGCAGTTACGGGGGGTCTGGGGCCAACGTCCTGACTTTC.

V is TRBV11-2 and J is TRBJ1-5; D unclear. Trimming stripped 1 base from V and 4 bases from J, with 14 bases between. Germline-derived CDR1 and CDR2 are SGHAT and FQNNGV. The CDR3 totals 16 residues. The CDR3 DNA reads TGTGCCAGCAGCTTAGGGTCGGGGTTCCAGAATCAGCCCCAGCATTTT. Amino acids: CASSLGSGFQNQPQHF. Combining the CDR3 with reference TRBV11-2 and TRBJ1-5 gives the whole variable domain EAGVAQSPRYKIIEKRQSVAFWCNPISGHATLYWYQQILGQGPKLLIQFQNNGVVDDSQLPKDRFSAERLKGVDSTLKIQPAKLEDSAVYLCASSLGSGFQNQPQHFGDGTRLSIL.

Comment on this clonotype: Possible read error: a much larger clone is one base away. The chain uses TRBV20-1 and TRBJ1-3, with no clear D. The germline V gene encodes CDR1 DFQATT and CDR2 SNEGSKA (reference sequence). V was shortened by 0 bases and J by 9 bases, with 12 bases between the two germline ends. The CDR3 extends over 13 amino acids. CDR3 region: CSARDPVISTIYF. The CDR3 DNA sequence: TGCAGTGCTAGAGATCCCGTTATCAGCACCATATATTTT.

The chain couples TRBV3-1 to TRBJ2-5; 8 nucleotides align to TRBD1. The CDR3 is 17 residues long. V was clipped by 0 bases and J by 4 bases; unmatched bases: 10. Germline CDR1 and CDR2: LGHDT and YNNKEL (reference sequence). In DNA form, the CDR3 reads TGTGCCAGCAGCCAAGATGGCCAGGGGGCAGGTAGAGAGACCCAGTACTTC. Residues: CASSQDGQGAGRETQYF.

The chain combines TRBV2 with TRBJ2-5, with 11 bases that match TRBD2. V shed 6 bases and J 3 bases; nucleotides not matched to a gene: 6. The CDR3 consists of 15 residues. Germline V CDR1 and CDR2: SNHLY, FYNNEI. As DNA, the CDR3 is TGTGCCAGCAGAGTTCTAGCGGGGGGAAAAGAGACCCAGTACTTC. It codes for CASRVLAGGKETQYF. Complete variable domain (other parts from reference TRBV2 and TRBJ2-5): EPEVTQTPSHQVTQMGQEVILRCVPISNHLYFYWYRQILGQKVEFLVSFYNNEISEKSEIFDDQFSVERPDGSNFTLKIRSTKLEDSAMYFCASRVLAGGKETQYFGPGTRLLVL.

There are a few counts of this clonotype. The CDR3 region has the DNA TGTGCCAGCAGCGCTCAGGGGGGGTTTTCCCATTCACCCCTCCACTTT. Encoded protein: CASSAQGGFSHSPLHF. The V call is TRBV7-2, the J call TRBJ1-6, with 7 bases identical to TRBD1. With V trimmed by 5 bases and J by 8 bases, 12 bases remained unmatched. Germline CDR1 is SGHTA and CDR2 is FQGNSA. The length of the CDR3 is 16 residues.

This clonotype was picked up a small number of times. This chain's CDR3 is CASSGDGMNTEAFF. CDR3 nucleotides: TGTGCCAGCAGCGGGGACGGCATGAACACTGAAGCTTTCTTT. The chain combines TRBV9 with TRBJ1-1; tentatively, D is TRBD1 (5 bases). Trimming removed 3 bases from V and 0 bases from J, with 9 bases in between. CDR3 length: 14 amino acids. Per the germline V gene, CDR1 is SGDLS and CDR2 is YYNGEE. Complete variable domain (other parts from reference TRBV9 and TRBJ1-1): DSGVTQTPKHLITATGQRVTLRCSPRSGDLSVYWYQQSLDQGLQFLIQYYNGEERAKGNILERFSAQQFPDLHSELNLSSLELGDSALYFCASSGDGMNTEAFFGQGTRLTVV.

This clonotype was detected ten times or more. The genes are TRBV5-1 and TRBJ1-4; TRBD1 matches 9 bases. CDR3 length: 11 amino acids. Germline trimming cut 4 bases from V and 11 bases from J; bases unmatched to any gene: 0. Germline values: CDR1 SGHRS, CDR2 YFSETQ. CDR3 sequence reads: CASSGTGKLFF. In DNA, the CDR3 is TGCGCCAGCAGCGGGACAGGGAAACTGTTTTTT.

This sequence joins TRBV28 and TRBJ2-2; 13 nucleotides align to TRBD2. Trimming cost V 4 bases and J 7 bases; bases outside gene matches: 6. CDR1 and CDR2 from the germline V gene are MDHEN and SYDVKM. This CDR3 spans 16 amino acids. The CDR3 is CASSSGLAGVVGELFF. The CDR3 nucleotides read TGTGCCAGCAGTTCCGGACTAGCGGGAGTGGTCGGGGAGCTGTTTTTT.

This clonotype was seen at least ten times. The chain combines TRBV20-1 with TRBJ2-7; D may be TRBD1 (6 bases). The CDR3 is made up of 13 amino acids. V lost 3 bases and J 7 bases, leaving 16 bases between the germline ends. Germline V gene sequence: CDR1 DFQATT, CDR2 SNEGSKA (reference sequence). The CDR3 reads CSARGAGRGEQYF. The CDR3 coding sequence is TGCAGTGCTAGGGGGGCAGGGCGAGGGGAGCAGTACTTC.

This clonotype appeared many times. The gene calls are TRBV4-1 and TRBJ2-5; TRBD2 agrees at 14 bases. CDR3 size: 17 residues. Germline trimming cut 0 bases from V and 5 bases from J; bases unmatched to any gene: 5. The germline V gene has CDR1 MGHRA and CDR2 YSYEKL. The CDR3 protein is CASSQEGTSGGSETQYF. Written as DNA, the CDR3 is TGCGCCAGCAGCCAAGAAGGGACTAGCGGGGGCAGTGAGACCCAGTACTTC.

This chain uses TRBV12-3 or TRBV12-4 with TRBJ2-4; D unclear. The CDR3 runs to 13 residues. The V and J ends lost 8 bases and 5 bases respectively, with 13 bases between them. As DNA, the CDR3 is TGTGCCAGCCTTAACGCCCCGGAAAACATTCAGTACTTC. This gives the protein CASLNAPENIQYF.

This clonotype was recorded many times. The chain is built from TRBV28 and TRBJ2-7; weak D call: TRBD1 (6 bases). This CDR3 is 16 amino acids long. Germline CDR1 is MDHEN and CDR2 is SYDVKM. Deletions cut 5 bases from V and 0 bases from J, with 17 bases between. DNA of the CDR3: TGTGCCAGCAGTCTTACGTCCGGGACATACTCCTACGAGCAGTACTTC. It yields the protein CASSLTSGTYSYEQYF.

Of note for this clonotype: A read error may account for a junction end that differs from germline. In DNA form, the CDR3 reads TGTGCCAGCAGCGCGGACCCTGCGAACAATGGGCAGTTCTTC. Protein sequence: CASSADPANNGQFF. The chain links TRBV9 to TRBJ2-1; D unresolved. The CDR3 sequence is 14 residues long. Germline V gives CDR1 SGDLS, CDR2 YYNGEE.

This clonotype has at least ten counts. V is TRBV20-1 and J is TRBJ2-7; perhaps TRBD1 as D (5 bases). Germline CDR1 and CDR2: DFQATT and SNEGSKA (reference sequence). V lost 2 bases and J 0 bases, leaving 11 bases between the germline ends. The length of the CDR3 is 14 residues. This chain's CDR3 is CSARKWTLSYEQYF. For the CDR3, the DNA is TGCAGTGCTAGAAAATGGACACTCTCCTACGAGCAGTACTTC.

This clonotype was recorded many times. The chain combines TRBV6-1 with TRBJ1-5, with 8 bases lining up with TRBD1. V lost 7 bases to trimming and J lost 3 bases; unmatched junction nucleotides: 5. The CDR3 length is 14 residues. Per the germline V gene, CDR1 is MNHNS and CDR2 is SASEGT. The CDR3 sequence: CASKSGGYNQPQHF. CDR3 in DNA: TGTGCCAGCAAGTCAGGGGGCTACAATCAGCCCCAGCATTTT.

Ten or more counts support this clonotype. The chain joins TRBV6-1 to TRBJ2-3, with D maybe TRBD2 (6 bases). V lost 8 bases and J 6 bases, leaving 15 bases between the germline ends. CDR3 length: 13 amino acids. Germline V lookup: CDR1 MNHNS, CDR2 SASEGT. Written as DNA, the CDR3 is TGTGCCAGCTCTAGCGTCACTTCGGATACGCAGTATTTT. It translates to CASSSVTSDTQYF.